This T cell receptor beta chain stems from a study of cytomegalovirus exposure and HLA in healthy donors. This CDR3 is 13 amino acids long. Germline CDR1 and CDR2: SGHTA and FQGNSA. Trimming stripped 8 bases from V and 12 bases from J, with 19 bases between. Vbeta (60) and Jbeta (13) primers were used in the PCR. The assay was immunoSEQ multiplex PCR, and TCRdb's table has in-frame clones only and misses some. The clone table shows under 150,000 clones, with the ten largest holding about 2.5%. The clonotype comes from a middle-aged man in good health and CMV-seronegative. The chain links TRBV7-2 to TRBJ1-4; D uncertain. Sequencing was carried out using PBMCs. The CDR3 here is CASGWRVLSELFF. The CDR3 DNA reads TGTGCCAGCGGTTGGAGGGTTCTCTCGGAACTGTTTTTT.